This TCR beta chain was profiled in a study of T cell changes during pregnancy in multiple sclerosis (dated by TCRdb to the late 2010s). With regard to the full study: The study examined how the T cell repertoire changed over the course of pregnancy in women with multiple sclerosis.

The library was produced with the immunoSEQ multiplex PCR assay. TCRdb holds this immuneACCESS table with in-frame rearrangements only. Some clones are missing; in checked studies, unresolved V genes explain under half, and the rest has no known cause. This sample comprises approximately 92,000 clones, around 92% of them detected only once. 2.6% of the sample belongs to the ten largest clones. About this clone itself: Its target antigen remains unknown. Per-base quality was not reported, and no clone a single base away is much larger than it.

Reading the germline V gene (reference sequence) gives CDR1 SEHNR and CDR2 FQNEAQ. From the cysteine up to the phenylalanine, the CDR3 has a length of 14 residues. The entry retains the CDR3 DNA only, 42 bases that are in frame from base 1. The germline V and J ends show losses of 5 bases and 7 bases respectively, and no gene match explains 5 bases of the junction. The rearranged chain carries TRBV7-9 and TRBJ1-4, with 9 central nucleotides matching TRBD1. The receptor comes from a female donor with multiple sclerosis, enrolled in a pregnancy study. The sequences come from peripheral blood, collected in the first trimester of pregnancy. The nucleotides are TGTGCCAGCAGCCCCGGGACAGGGACTGAAAAACTGTTTTTT. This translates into CASSPGTGTEKLFF.